Presented here are 2 T cell receptor beta chains from one specimen sequenced in a study of PD-1 blockade in classical Hodgkin lymphoma. Every patient relapsed after autologous stem cell transplantation, and brentuximab vedotin exposure varied. TCRdb's copy holds only in-frame clones and misses some; the assay was immunoSEQ multiplex PCR. This sample has roughly 25,000 clones, with approximately 80% found just once. The sample here was peripheral blood mononuclear cells (PBMCs), taken at baseline. The receptors were sampled from a human donor with classical Hodgkin lymphoma.

This chain joins TRBV7-9 and TRBJ2-5; 11 bases map to TRBD2. In germline, CDR1 is SEHNR, CDR2 FQNEAQ (reference sequence). There are 15 residues in the CDR3. V shed 3 bases, J shed 5 bases, and the junction held 5 bases outside the gene matches. The CDR3 is CASSFLAGGMETQYF. CDR3 coding DNA: TGTGCCAGCAGCTTTCTAGCGGGGGGAATGGAGACCCAGTACTTC.

The V call is TRBV7-2, the J call TRBJ1-5, with TRBD1 matching over 8 bases. With V trimmed by 9 bases and J by 11 bases, 12 bases remained unmatched. Germline V gene sequence: CDR1 SGHTA, CDR2 FQGNSA. There are 13 residues in the CDR3. The CDR3 DNA reads TGTGCCAGTTCTGAACAGGGGGGAGGGGCCCAGCATTTT. It codes for CASSEQGGGAQHF.